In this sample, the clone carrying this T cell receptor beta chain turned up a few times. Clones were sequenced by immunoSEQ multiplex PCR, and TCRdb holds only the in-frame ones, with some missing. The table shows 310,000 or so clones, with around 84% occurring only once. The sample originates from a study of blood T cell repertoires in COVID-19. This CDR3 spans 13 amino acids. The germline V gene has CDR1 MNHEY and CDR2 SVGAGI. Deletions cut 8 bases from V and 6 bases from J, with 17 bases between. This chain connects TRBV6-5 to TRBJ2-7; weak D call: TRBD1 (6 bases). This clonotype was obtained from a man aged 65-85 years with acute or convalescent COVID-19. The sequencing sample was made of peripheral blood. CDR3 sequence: CASGWLQGTEQYF. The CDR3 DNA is TGTGCCAGCGGCTGGTTACAGGGCACCGAGCAGTACTTC.